The 9 T cell receptor beta chains in this list originate from one sample, sequenced in a study of shared clonotypes between healthy human individuals. The assay was immunoSEQ multiplex PCR, and TCRdb's table has in-frame clones only and misses some. This table holds nearly 500,000 clones, over 60% found once. Sequences were obtained from PBMCs. The receptor source for this set is a woman aged 40 to 50 in good health. Some clones in this sample may be carry-over from other donors' samples.

The genes are TRBV5-4 and TRBJ2-1; D is unresolved. The CDR3 has 12 amino acids. V was clipped by 4 bases and J by 9 bases, with 11 bases between them. Germline V gene lookup returns CDR1 SGHNT and CDR2 YYREEE (reference sequence). CDR3 region: CASSLVNTEQFF. DNA for the CDR3: TGTGCCAGCAGCCTGGTTAACACTGAGCAGTTCTTC. Looking up the rest from reference TRBV5-4 and TRBJ2-1 gives the full variable domain: ETGVTQSPTHLIKTRGQQVTLRCSSQSGHNTVSWYQQALGQGPQFIFQYYREEENGRGNFPPRFSGLQFPNYSSELNVNALELDDSALYLCASSLVNTEQFFGPGTRLTVL.

This clone was seen a few times. This chain uses TRBV19 with TRBJ1-5, with a tentative D call TRBD1 (6 bases). V dropped 10 bases and J dropped 8 bases, with 18 bases sitting between them. CDR1 LNHDA and CDR2 SQIVND come from the germline V gene (reference sequence). The CDR3 has 13 residues. As DNA, the CDR3 is TGTGCCACCGCGGGGGGGCTGAGTGAGCCCCAGCATTTT. It codes for CATAGGLSEPQHF.

A note on this clone: Being one base from a much bigger clone, this may be a read error. This rearrangement joins TRBV30 to TRBJ1-2, with D tentatively TRBD1 (5 bases). The CDR3 is made up of 14 amino acids. Per germline, CDR1 GTSNPN and CDR2 SVGIG (reference sequence). DNA for the CDR3: TGTGCCCGGAGTCGGGACCGAGCTAACTATGGCTACACCTTC. It translates to CARSRDRANYGYTF.

This chain uses TRBV2 with TRBJ1-1, with no clear D. V was trimmed by 8 bases and J by 5 bases, leaving 6 bases between them. Germline V gives CDR1 SNHLY, CDR2 FYNNEI. The CDR3 covers 10 residues. The CDR3 bases are TGTGCCAGCGCCCAAACTGAAGCTTTCTTT. Amino acids: CASAQTEAFF.

A note on this clone: This may come from a read error, since a much larger clone is one base off. The rearrangement joins TRBV5-1 to TRBJ1-3, with 11 bases matching TRBD1. CDR1 and CDR2 from the germline V gene are SGHRS and YFSETQ. The CDR3 runs 18 residues. In nucleotides, the CDR3 is TGCGCCAGCAGCCCGACGGGACAGGGGGAACTGTCTGGAAGCACCATATATTTT. This encodes CASSPTGQGELSGSTIYF.

This clone showed up just once. This rearrangement joins TRBV9 to TRBJ1-5; a weak D match, TRBD1 (5 bases). The CDR3 loop spans 14 amino acids. Germline CDR1 is SGDLS and CDR2 is YYNGEE. Trimming stripped 4 bases from V and 6 bases from J, with 14 bases between. The chain's CDR3 is CASSTDSGGQPQHF. CDR3 DNA sequence: TGTGCCAGCAGCACTGACAGTGGGGGTCAGCCCCAGCATTTT.

This clone was detected a few times. A far larger clone is only one base removed, so a read error is likely. V gene TRBV4-2 combines with J gene TRBJ1-2; tentatively, D is TRBD1 (5 bases). The CDR3 contains 15 residues. In germline, CDR1 is LGHNA, CDR2 YNFKEQ. V was cut by 4 bases and J by 4 bases, with 16 bases left in between. The CDR3 protein is CASSPSGAEAYGYTF. CDR3 nucleotides: TGTGCCAGCAGCCCATCCGGGGCCGAGGCCTATGGCTACACCTTC.

The V call is TRBV19, the J call TRBJ2-1; 8 bases are a match to TRBD2. The V gene end was trimmed by 10 bases and the J gene end by 4 bases; junction bases not matched to a gene: 15. The CDR3 runs 16 residues. In germline, CDR1 is LNHDA, CDR2 SQIVND (reference sequence). CDR3 residues: CATGSQPAGGYNEQFF. The CDR3 coding sequence is TGTGCCACCGGGTCCCAGCCCGCGGGGGGTTACAATGAGCAGTTCTTC.

This clone has only one observation. V is TRBV7-3 and J is TRBJ1-1, with 8 bases that match TRBD1. V lost 3 bases to trimming and J lost 1 base; unmatched junction nucleotides: 1. Germline CDR1 is SGHTA and CDR2 is FQGTGA. The CDR3 contains 14 residues. The CDR3 coding sequence is TGTGCCAGCAGCTTGGACAGGGCGAACACTGAAGCTTTCTTT. Its translation is CASSLDRANTEAFF.